A single sample is the source of the 18 T cell receptor beta chains below, sequenced in a study of blood T cell repertoires in COVID-19. TCRdb's table, derived via immunoSEQ multiplex PCR, lists solely in-frame clones and lacks some. The sample gives 250,000 to 300,000 clones, roughly 90% of which show up once; 3% is in the top ten. The sequencing input was peripheral blood. The receptor set was obtained from a woman in her twenties or thirties with active or convalescent COVID-19.

V is TRBV14 and J is TRBJ2-3; TRBD1 might be the D (5 bases). The germline CDR1 and CDR2 sequences are SGHDN and FVKESK. V was shortened by 4 bases and J by 3 bases, with 11 bases between the two germline ends. The CDR3 totals 14 residues. Here the CDR3 reads CASSRGIGTDTQYF. DNA for the CDR3: TGTGCCAGCAGCCGGGGCATCGGGACAGATACGCAGTATTTT.

V usage is TRBV7-2 and J usage is TRBJ2-5; D uncertain. The CDR3 has 11 residues. V lost 5 bases to trimming and J lost 5 bases, with 6 bases between them. CDR1 and CDR2 from the germline V gene are SGHTA and FQGNSA. The CDR3 coding sequence is TGTGCCAGCAGCCGTCGGGAGACCCAGTACTTC. It encodes CASSRRETQYF. Complete variable domain (other parts from reference TRBV7-2 and TRBJ2-5): GAGVSQSPSNKVTEKGKDVELRCDPISGHTALYWYRQSLGQGLEFLIYFQGNSAPDKSGLPSDRFSAERTGGSVSTLTIQRTQQEDSAVYLCASSRRETQYFGPGTRLLVL.

The chain recombines TRBV15 with TRBJ2-3; TRBD2 might be the D (6 bases). The germline gives CDR1 LNHNV, CDR2 YYDKDF (reference sequence). Trimming took off 1 base at V and 3 bases at J, with 11 bases between the two ends. The CDR3 runs 15 residues. The CDR3 sequence is CATSRAAGRTDTQYF. DNA for the CDR3: TGTGCCACCAGCAGAGCGGCAGGGAGGACAGATACGCAGTATTTT.

V and J are TRBV28 and TRBJ1-2; 8 bases map to TRBD1. V dropped 10 bases and J dropped 4; count of bases not matched to a gene: 8. Germline-derived CDR1 and CDR2 are MDHEN and SYDVKM. There are 13 residues in the CDR3. Written as DNA, the CDR3 is TGTGCCATCAGGGGGCAGGGGGTCTATGGCTACACCTTC. It encodes CAIRGQGVYGYTF.

V gene TRBV7-2 combines with J gene TRBJ2-7, with 7 bases identical to TRBD2. V dropped 6 bases and J dropped 0; count of bases not matched to a gene: 5. The length of the CDR3 is 14 residues. Germline values: CDR1 SGHTA, CDR2 FQGNSA. The CDR3 loop reads CASSYGGSSYEQYF. The CDR3 DNA reads TGTGCCAGCAGTTATGGCGGGAGCTCCTACGAGCAGTACTTC.

The chain has TRBV28 and TRBJ2-6; 11 bases agree with TRBD2. V was pared by 4 bases and J by 0 bases, with 11 bases of the junction left unmatched. This CDR3 has 20 residues. CDR1 MDHEN and CDR2 SYDVKM come from the germline V gene. The CDR3 DNA is TGTGCCAGCAGTTCAACTTGGACTAGCGGGCGGTACTCTGGGGCCAACGTCCTGACTTTC. Amino acids: CASSSTWTSGRYSGANVLTF.

This clone occurred once. V and J are TRBV7-9 and TRBJ2-1, with TRBD1 matching over 11 bases. Germline CDR1 is SEHNR and CDR2 is FQNEAQ (reference sequence). CDR3 length: 15 residues. The V gene end was trimmed by 5 bases and the J gene end by 8 bases; junction bases not matched to a gene: 8. CDR3 in amino acids: CASSVRDRGFDEQFF. The CDR3 DNA sequence: TGTGCCAGCAGCGTCCGGGACAGGGGGTTCGATGAGCAGTTCTTC.

The chain recombines TRBV7-8 with TRBJ2-2, with D perhaps matching TRBD2 (7 bases). The CDR3 runs 15 residues. V was trimmed by 4 bases and J by 4 bases, leaving 13 bases between them. CDR1 and CDR2 (germline): SGHVS, FQNEAQ. DNA of the CDR3: TGTGCCAGCAGCTGGGAAGGGGGGGGCACCGGGGAGCTGTTTTTT. It codes for CASSWEGGGTGELFF.

This clone was seen a single time. The chain uses TRBV19 and TRBJ2-5; 7 bases are shared with TRBD1. With V trimmed by 4 bases and J by 5 bases, 10 bases remained unmatched. The CDR3 consists of 15 residues. CDR1 and CDR2 from the germline V gene are LNHDA and SQIVND (reference sequence). The CDR3 nucleotides read TGTGCCAGTAGTAGTCGGACAGGCTTTGGGGAGACCCAGTACTTC. Residues: CASSSRTGFGETQYF.

The chain couples TRBV28 to TRBJ1-3, with a weak D call TRBD1 (5 bases). The CDR3 is 17 amino acids. V lost 6 bases and J 0 bases, leaving 18 bases between the germline ends. Germline V gene lookup returns CDR1 MDHEN and CDR2 SYDVKM. The CDR3 is CASSRWGGTISGNTIYF. CDR3 bases: TGTGCCAGCAGCCGCTGGGGGGGGACCATCTCTGGAAACACCATATATTTT.

The chain couples TRBV11-2 to TRBJ1-1, with D possibly being TRBD1 (5 bases). The germline CDR1 and CDR2 sequences are SGHAT and FQNNGV. V was clipped by 7 bases and J by 12 bases, with 21 bases between them. There are 13 residues in the CDR3. The CDR3 DNA sequence: TGTGCCAGCACCTCATACGGACAAGGGAAAACTTTCTTT. Translation: CASTSYGQGKTFF.

The J gene is TRBJ2-7, the V gene TRBV30; D perhaps matches TRBD1 (5 bases). The V gene's germline CDR1 is GTSNPN and CDR2 SVGIG (reference sequence). Trimming took off 3 bases at V and 0 bases at J, with 18 bases between the two ends. The CDR3 has 16 residues. CDR3 DNA sequence: TGTGCCTGGAGCCTAAGGGTAGGGGCCCTCTCCTACGAGCAGTACTTC. Protein sequence: CAWSLRVGALSYEQYF.

The chain combines TRBV27 with TRBJ2-6; D perhaps matches TRBD2 (6 bases). From germline, CDR1 is MNHEY and CDR2 SMNVEV (reference sequence). The CDR3 has 19 residues. V was clipped by 0 bases and J by 0 bases, with 15 bases between them. The CDR3 sequence is CASSLSVGGYFSGANVLTF. The CDR3 DNA is TGTGCCAGCAGTTTATCGGTGGGAGGATACTTCTCTGGGGCCAACGTCCTGACTTTC.

The chain has TRBV15 and TRBJ1-5; D unresolved. There are 14 residues in the CDR3. From germline, CDR1 is LNHNV and CDR2 YYDKDF (reference sequence). Trimming shortened V by 6 bases and J by 1 base, and 10 bases separated the two germline ends. CDR3 sequence: CATRGGMSNQPQHF. CDR3 sequence (DNA): TGTGCCACCAGAGGAGGGATGAGCAATCAGCCCCAGCATTTT.

V and J are TRBV7-2 and TRBJ1-2; D remains ambiguous. V was clipped by 4 bases and J by 7 bases, with 13 bases between them. CDR1 and CDR2 (germline): SGHTA, FQGNSA. The CDR3 is made up of 13 amino acids. CDR3 DNA sequence: TGTGCCAGCAGCTACCCCCCTGGACTTGGCTACACCTTC. Protein sequence: CASSYPPGLGYTF.

The rearrangement joins TRBV4-3 to TRBJ2-3; 12 nucleotides align to TRBD2. Germline CDR1 reads LGHNA; CDR2 reads YSLEER. V shed 0 bases, J shed 7 bases, and the junction held 8 bases outside the gene matches. This CDR3 is built from 17 residues. In DNA, the CDR3 is TGCGCCAGCAGCCAAGATATGCCTAGCGGGGGGGCACATACGCAGTATTTT. Translating gives CASSQDMPSGGAHTQYF.

The chain has TRBV12-3 or TRBV12-4 and TRBJ1-5; D may be TRBD1 (6 bases). CDR3 size: 13 residues. V dropped 6 bases and J dropped 6 bases, with 12 bases sitting between them. In nucleotides, the CDR3 is TGTGCCAGCAGCCACGGGACAACTCAGCCCCAGCATTTT. The encoded protein is CASSHGTTQPQHF.

The chain couples TRBV5-1 to TRBJ2-6, with TRBD1 as a possible D gene (5 bases). This CDR3 is built from 15 residues. Germline lookup yields CDR1 SGHRS and CDR2 YFSETQ. The V end lost 2 bases, the J end lost 1 base, and 7 bases lay between the germline ends. The CDR3 loop reads CASSFAGSGANVLTF. CDR3 nucleotide sequence: TGCGCCAGCAGCTTCGCAGGGTCTGGGGCCAACGTCCTGACTTTC.